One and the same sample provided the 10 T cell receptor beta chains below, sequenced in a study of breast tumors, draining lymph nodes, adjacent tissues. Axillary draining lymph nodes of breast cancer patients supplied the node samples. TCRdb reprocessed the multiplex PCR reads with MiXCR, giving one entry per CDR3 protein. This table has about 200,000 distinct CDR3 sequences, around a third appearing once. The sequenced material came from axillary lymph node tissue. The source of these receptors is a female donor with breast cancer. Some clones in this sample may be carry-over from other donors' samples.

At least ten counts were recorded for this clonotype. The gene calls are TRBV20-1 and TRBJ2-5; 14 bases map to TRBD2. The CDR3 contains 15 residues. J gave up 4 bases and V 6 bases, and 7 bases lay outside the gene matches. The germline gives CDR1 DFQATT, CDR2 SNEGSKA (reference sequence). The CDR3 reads CSARHGTSGRETQYF. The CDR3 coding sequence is TGCAGTGCAAGACACGGGACTAGCGGGAGAGAGACCCAGTACTTC.

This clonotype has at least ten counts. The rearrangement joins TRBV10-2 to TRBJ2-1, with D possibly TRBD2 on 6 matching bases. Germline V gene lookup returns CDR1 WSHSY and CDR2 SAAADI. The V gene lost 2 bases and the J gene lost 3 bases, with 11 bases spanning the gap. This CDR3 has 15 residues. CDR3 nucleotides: TGCGCCAGCAGTGAGGACGGAGCGGGCTACAATGAGCAGTTCTTC. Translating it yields CASSEDGAGYNEQFF.

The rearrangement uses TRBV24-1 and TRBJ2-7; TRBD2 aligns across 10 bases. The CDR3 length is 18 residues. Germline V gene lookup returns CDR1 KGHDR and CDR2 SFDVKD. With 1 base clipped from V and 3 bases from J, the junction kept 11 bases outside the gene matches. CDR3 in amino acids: CATSDLQAGGPVGYEQYF. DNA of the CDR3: TGTGCCACCAGTGATTTACAAGCGGGAGGGCCTGTCGGCTACGAGCAGTACTTC.

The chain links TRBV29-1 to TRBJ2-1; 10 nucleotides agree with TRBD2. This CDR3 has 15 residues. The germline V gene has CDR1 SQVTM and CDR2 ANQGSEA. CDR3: CSLRTSGPFYNEQFF. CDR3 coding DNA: TGCAGTCTTAGGACTAGCGGACCATTCTACAATGAGCAGTTCTTC.

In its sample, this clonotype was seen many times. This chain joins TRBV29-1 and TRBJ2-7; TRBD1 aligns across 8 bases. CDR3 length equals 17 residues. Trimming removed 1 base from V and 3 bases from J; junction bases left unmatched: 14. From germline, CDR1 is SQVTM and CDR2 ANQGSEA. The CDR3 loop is CSVEVLGQAGSFYEQYF. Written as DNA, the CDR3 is TGCAGCGTTGAAGTTTTGGGACAGGCAGGATCTTTCTACGAGCAGTACTTC.

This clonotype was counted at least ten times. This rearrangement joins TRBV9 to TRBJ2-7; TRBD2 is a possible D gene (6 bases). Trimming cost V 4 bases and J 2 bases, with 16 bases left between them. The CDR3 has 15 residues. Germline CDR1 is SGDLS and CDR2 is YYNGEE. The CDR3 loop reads CASSPRDFLPYEQYF. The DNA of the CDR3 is TGTGCCAGCAGCCCCCGGGACTTTCTCCCCTACGAGCAGTACTTC.

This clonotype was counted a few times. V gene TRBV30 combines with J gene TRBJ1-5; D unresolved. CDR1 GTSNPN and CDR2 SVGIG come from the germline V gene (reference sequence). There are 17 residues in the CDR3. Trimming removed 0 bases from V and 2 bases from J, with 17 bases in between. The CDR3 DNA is TGTGCCTGGAGTGTACACCGGGAAAAAGGAGGCAATCAGCCCCAGCATTTT. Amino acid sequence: CAWSVHREKGGNQPQHF. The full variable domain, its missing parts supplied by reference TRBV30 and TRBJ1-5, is SQTIHQWPATLVQPVGSPLSLECTVEGTSNPNLYWYRQAAGRGLQLLFYSVGIGQISSEVPQNLSASRPQDRQFILSSKKLLLSDSGFYLCAWSVHREKGGNQPQHFGDGTRLSIL.

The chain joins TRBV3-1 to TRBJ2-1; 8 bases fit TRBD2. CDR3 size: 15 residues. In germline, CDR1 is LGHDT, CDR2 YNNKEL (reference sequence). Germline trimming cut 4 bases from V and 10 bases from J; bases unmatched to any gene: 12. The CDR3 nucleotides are TGTGCCAGCAGCCCCCGGGGGGGGGCCCGAAACGAGCAGTTCTTC. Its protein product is CASSPRGGARNEQFF.

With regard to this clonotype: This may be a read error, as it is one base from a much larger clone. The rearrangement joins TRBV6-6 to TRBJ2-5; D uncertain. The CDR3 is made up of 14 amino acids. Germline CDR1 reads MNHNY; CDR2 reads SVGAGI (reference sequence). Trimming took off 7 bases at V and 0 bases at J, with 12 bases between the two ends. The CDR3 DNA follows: TGTGCCAGCACTCTAAACCGGGACCAAGAGACCCAGTACTTC. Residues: CASTLNRDQETQYF.

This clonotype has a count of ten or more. For the CDR3, the DNA is TGTGCCAGCAGCTCGGGACAGGGGAAGGATAATGAGCAGTTCTTC. It translates to CASSSGQGKDNEQFF. V gene TRBV7-9 combines with J gene TRBJ2-1, with TRBD1 matching over 10 bases. V lost 4 bases to trimming and J lost 7 bases; unmatched junction nucleotides: 7. Germline CDR1 reads SEHNR; CDR2 reads FQNEAQ (reference sequence). CDR3 length equals 15 residues. The full variable domain, its missing parts supplied by reference TRBV7-9 and TRBJ2-1, is DTGVSQNPRHKITKRGQNVTFRCDPISEHNRLYWYRQTLGQGPEFLTYFQNEAQLEKSRLLSDRFSAERPKGSFSTLEIQRTEQGDSAMYLCASSSGQGKDNEQFFGPGTRLTVL.